The clone carrying this T cell receptor (beta chain) was seen only a few times. The CDR3 runs to 15 residues. The germline gives CDR1 SGHDN, CDR2 FVKESK. Trimming removed 1 base at V and 7 bases at J, with 14 bases between. Using genomic DNA as the template, TCR beta VDJ and CDR3 profiling was carried out. TCRdb fed the reads into MiXCR, producing one record per CDR3 protein. Found here are 450,000 to 550,000 distinct CDR3 sequences, about a third of them singletons; the top ten hold roughly 0.89%. Those patients picked for sequencing had displayed CD8+CD57+ cell expansion on flow cytometry. The sample is drawn from a study of CD8+CD57+ T cells in acquired aplastic anemia.

The receptor's source is a human donor with aplastic anemia. The sample taken for sequencing was sorted CD4+, CD8+, or CD8+CD57+ T cells (not recorded which) from PBMCs. The chain couples TRBV14 to TRBJ2-1; D might be TRBD1 (5 bases). CDR3 in amino acids: CASSQGQGGPNEQFF. In DNA form, the CDR3 reads TGTGCCAGCAGCCAAGGCCAGGGTGGTCCAAATGAGCAGTTCTTC.